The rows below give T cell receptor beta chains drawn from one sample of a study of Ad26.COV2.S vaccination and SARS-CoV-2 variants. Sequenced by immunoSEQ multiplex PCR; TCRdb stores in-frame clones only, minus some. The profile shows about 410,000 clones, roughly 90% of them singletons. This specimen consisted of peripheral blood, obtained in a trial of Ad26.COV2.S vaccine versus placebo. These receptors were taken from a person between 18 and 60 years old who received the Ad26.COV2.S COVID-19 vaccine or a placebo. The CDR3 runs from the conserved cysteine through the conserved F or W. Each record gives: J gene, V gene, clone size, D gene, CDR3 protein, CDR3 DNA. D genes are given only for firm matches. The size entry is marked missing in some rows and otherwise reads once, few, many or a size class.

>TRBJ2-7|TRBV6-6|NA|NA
CASRGRDGAYEQYF
TGTGCCAGCAGGGGCCGGGACGGAGCCTACGAGCAGTACTTC
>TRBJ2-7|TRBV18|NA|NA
CASSPDWSYEQYF
TGTGCCAGCTCACCAGATTGGTCCTACGAGCAGTACTTC
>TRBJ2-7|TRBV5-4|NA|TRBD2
CASSFELSGSSEQYF
TGTGCCAGCAGCTTTGAGTTGAGCGGGAGCTCCGAGCAGTACTTC
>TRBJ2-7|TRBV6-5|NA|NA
CASSYRGGGSYEQYF
TGTGCCAGCAGTTATAGGGGAGGGGGGTCCTACGAGCAGTACTTC
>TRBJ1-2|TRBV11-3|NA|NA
CASSLVGEGYTF
TGTGCCAGCAGCTTAGTAGGGGAAGGCTACACCTTC
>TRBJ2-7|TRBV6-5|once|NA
CASPDKGAPGEQYF
TGTGCCAGCCCAGATAAAGGGGCTCCGGGGGAGCAGTACTTC
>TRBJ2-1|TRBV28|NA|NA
CASTLRQAGFNEQFF
TGTGCCAGCACCTTGCGGCAGGCGGGGTTTAATGAGCAGTTCTTC
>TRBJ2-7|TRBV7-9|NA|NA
CASSYEGGPYEQYF
TGTGCCAGCAGCTATGAGGGGGGCCCCTACGAGCAGTACTTC
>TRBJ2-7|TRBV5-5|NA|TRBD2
CASSLTSGPGGEQYF
TGTGCCAGCAGCTTGACTAGCGGGCCTGGGGGCGAGCAGTACTTC
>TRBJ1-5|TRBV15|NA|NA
CATSREGPVLNQPQHF
TGTGCCACCAGCAGAGAGGGGCCAGTCCTCAATCAGCCCCAGCATTTT
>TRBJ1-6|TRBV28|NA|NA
CASSTGGGSPLHF
TGTGCCAGCAGTACAGGCGGGGGATCACCCCTCCACTTT
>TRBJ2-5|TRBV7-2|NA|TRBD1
CASSARDRKETQYF
TGTGCCAGCAGCGCCCGGGACAGGAAAGAGACCCAGTACTTC
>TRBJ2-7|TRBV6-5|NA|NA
CASSRTQTYEQYF
TGTGCCAGCAGTCGGACACAGACCTACGAGCAGTACTTC
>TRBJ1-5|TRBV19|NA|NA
CASSISFRAGSQPQHF
TGTGCCAGTAGTATAAGTTTTCGGGCAGGGAGTCAGCCCCAGCATTTT
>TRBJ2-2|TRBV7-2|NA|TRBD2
CASSPPGGTPGELFF
TGTGCCAGCAGCCCCCCGGGAGGAACCCCCGGGGAGCTGTTTTTT
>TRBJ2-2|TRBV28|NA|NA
CASSFRGNTGELFF
TGTGCCAGCAGTTTCCGAGGGAACACCGGGGAGCTGTTTTTT
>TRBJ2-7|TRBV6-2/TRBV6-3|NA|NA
CASSYYRGKDLYEQYF
TGTGCCAGCAGTTACTATCGGGGAAAGGATCTATACGAGCAGTACTTC